This T cell receptor beta chain was obtained from a study of shared clonotypes between healthy human individuals. General observations from the study: The naive CD4 repertoires of a handful of donors were compared, and approximately 4.5% of clonotypes were shared. Sampling covered nothing but blood. Tissue TCR repertoires likely differ from those found in blood.

CDR3 length: 13 amino acids. The germline CDR1 and CDR2 sequences are SGHNT and YENEEA. Comments on this clone: Its antigen is not known. Germline is not matched at one junction end, which may reflect a read error.

TCRdb's table, derived via immunoSEQ multiplex PCR, lists solely in-frame clones and lacks some. The sample carries around 1.5 million clones, 95% to 99% recorded once. Sequenced sample: naive CD4+ T cells sorted from blood. The subset is: CD45RA+ positively selected. The chain recombines TRBV11-3 with TRBJ2-7; D is unclear. This clonotype originated in a man under 40 in good health. DNA for the CDR3: TGTGCCAGCAGCTTAGAGGCCTCCCACGAGCAGTACTTC. Its protein product is CASSLEASHEQYF.